The 23 T cell receptor beta chains below all came from one sample that was sequenced in a study of blood T cell repertoires in COVID-19. The data were produced by immunoSEQ multiplex PCR, yet TCRdb's version contains in-frame clones alone and is incomplete. The sample carries about 140,000 clones, under 85% recorded once. The sample was peripheral blood. Receptor source: a human donor in a cohort sampled during active COVID-19.

This clone was seen a few times. The gene calls are TRBV3-1 (or the pseudogene TRBV3-2) and TRBJ1-2; TRBD1 is a possible D gene (5 bases). In germline, CDR1 is LGHDT, CDR2 YNNKEL (reference sequence). CDR3 length: 15 amino acids. V lost 4 bases and J 8 bases, leaving 20 bases between the germline ends. The CDR3 protein is CASSPLNGGEGGYTF. The DNA of the CDR3 is TGTGCCAGCAGCCCCCTGAATGGAGGGGAAGGCGGCTACACCTTC.

This clone was seen a single time. This chain links TRBV10-2 with TRBJ1-1; the D is unclear. The germline V gene has CDR1 WSHSY and CDR2 SAAADI. The V and J ends lost 4 bases and 1 base respectively, with 10 bases between them. This CDR3 comprises 14 residues. The CDR3 reads CASSGATRNTEAFF. The CDR3 nucleotides read TGCGCCAGCAGTGGTGCCACGAGGAACACTGAAGCTTTCTTT.

This chain links TRBV13 with TRBJ1-3, with D unclear. There are 14 residues in the CDR3. Looked up from germline, CDR1 is PRHDT and CDR2 is FYEKMQ (reference sequence). Trimming took 0 bases from V and 1 from J, leaving 4 bases between them. CDR3: CASSLGVSGNTIYF. The CDR3 DNA reads as TGTGCCAGCAGCTTAGGCGTATCTGGAAACACCATATATTTT.

This rearrangement joins TRBV7-8 to TRBJ2-3, with TRBD2 matching 7 bases. There are 19 residues in the CDR3. J was trimmed by 0 bases and V by 0 bases; bases with no gene match: 12. Per the germline V gene, CDR1 is SGHVS and CDR2 is FQNEAQ. CDR3 sequence reads: CASSLALWTSGTSTDTQYF. In nucleotides, the CDR3 is TGTGCCAGCAGCTTAGCGCTCTGGACGAGCGGGACTAGCACAGATACGCAGTATTTT.

V and J are TRBV9 and TRBJ1-4; D is uncertain. Trimming took off 0 bases at V and 6 bases at J, with 9 bases between the two ends. The CDR3 is 14 amino acids. CDR1 and CDR2 (germline): SGDLS, YYNGEE. CDR3 sequence: CASSVAGRDEKLFF. The CDR3, as DNA: TGTGCCAGCAGCGTAGCGGGTCGGGATGAAAAACTGTTTTTT. Using reference TRBV9 and TRBJ1-4 for the parts outside the CDR3, the full variable domain is DSGVTQTPKHLITATGQRVTLRCSPRSGDLSVYWYQQSLDQGLQFLIQYYNGEERAKGNILERFSAQQFPDLHSELNLSSLELGDSALYFCASSVAGRDEKLFFGSGTQLSVL.

The gene calls are TRBV4-3 and TRBJ1-2; no clear D gene. Germline CDR1 reads LGHNA; CDR2 reads YSLEER. This CDR3 has 13 residues. Deletions cut 0 bases from V and 8 bases from J, with 10 bases between. CDR3 residues: CASSQDNGGGYTF. The CDR3 DNA is TGCGCCAGCAGCCAAGATAATGGAGGGGGCTACACCTTC.

This chain connects TRBV4-3 to TRBJ2-3, with 7 bases that match TRBD2. This CDR3 has 13 amino acids. In germline, CDR1 is LGHNA, CDR2 YSLEER. V lost 3 bases to trimming and J lost 7 bases; unmatched junction nucleotides: 4. The CDR3 DNA follows: TGCGCCAGCAGCCAGTTACTAGCGCATACGCAGTATTTT. This translates into CASSQLLAHTQYF.

The genes are TRBV18 and TRBJ2-3, with D unresolved. The CDR3 contains 15 residues. CDR1 and CDR2 from the germline V gene are KGHSH and LQKENI. V lost 2 bases, J lost 5 bases, and 14 bases lay in between. DNA for the CDR3: TGTGCCAGCTCACCAAAGTTGGTGAGCCGAGATACGCAGTATTTT. Its translation: CASSPKLVSRDTQYF.

This clone was seen only a few times. The V gene is TRBV18, the J gene TRBJ1-6, with 7 nucleotides matching TRBD1. Germline V lookup: CDR1 KGHSH, CDR2 LQKENI. There are 15 residues in the CDR3. The junction had 5 bases not matched to a gene; V was cut back by 5 bases and J by 4 bases. The CDR3 reads CASSGGQLYNSPLHF. DNA of the CDR3: TGTGCCAGCTCAGGGGGACAGTTATATAATTCACCCCTCCACTTT.

The CDR3 loop reads CASNSLAGGYNEQFF. In DNA, the CDR3 is TGTGCCAGCAATTCCTTGGCGGGGGGGTACAATGAGCAGTTCTTC. The chain recombines TRBV7-2 with TRBJ2-1, with TRBD2 matching over 9 bases. The trim removed 7 bases at V and 4 bases at J, leaving 8 bases unmatched. CDR1 SGHTA and CDR2 FQGNSA come from the germline V gene. This CDR3 region has 15 residues.

This chain joins TRBV12-5 and TRBJ2-5; 12 nucleotides line up with TRBD2. CDR1 and CDR2 (germline): LGHNT, FRNRAP. V lost 6 bases and J lost 5; bases outside the gene matches: 10. The CDR3 runs 16 residues. DNA of the CDR3: TGTGCTAGTGGCCGAACTAGCGGGGGGATAACGGAGACCCAGTACTTC. This gives the protein CASGRTSGGITETQYF.

This clone was seen only a few times. The rearrangement uses TRBV19 and TRBJ1-5, with 8 positions matching TRBD1. The length of the CDR3 is 14 residues. V lost 7 bases to trimming and J lost 7 bases; unmatched junction nucleotides: 9. Germline V gives CDR1 LNHDA, CDR2 SQIVND (reference sequence). This CDR3 is CASTPLQGGQPQHF. The DNA for the CDR3 is TGTGCCAGTACCCCTTTACAGGGGGGACAGCCCCAGCATTTT.

V and J are TRBV5-1 and TRBJ2-1; D is undetermined. V dropped 1 base and J dropped 2 bases, with 7 bases sitting between them. CDR3 length equals 14 residues. Germline V lookup: CDR1 SGHRS, CDR2 YFSETQ. The CDR3 sequence: CASSLSPPYNEQFF. DNA for the CDR3: TGCGCCAGCAGCTTGTCTCCCCCCTACAATGAGCAGTTCTTC.

This clone was picked up one time. The CDR3 nucleotides are TGTGCCAGCAGTTTAATAGGGAGTAGCAATCAGCCCCAGCATTTT. Amino acid sequence: CASSLIGSSNQPQHF. The chain uses TRBV28 and TRBJ1-5; no firm D call. This CDR3 region has 15 residues. The ends were cut back, 2 bases at V and 0 bases at J, with 8 bases in the middle. The germline V gene has CDR1 MDHEN and CDR2 SYDVKM.

The gene calls are TRBV3-1 (or the pseudogene TRBV3-2) and TRBJ2-7, with D maybe TRBD1 (6 bases). Germline CDR1 is LGHDT and CDR2 is YNNKEL (reference sequence). Trimming took off 5 bases at V and 2 bases at J, with 13 bases between the two ends. This CDR3 region has 14 residues. Here the CDR3 reads CASSLGHTTYEQYF. In nucleotides, the CDR3 is TGTGCCAGCAGCTTGGGACACACCACCTACGAGCAGTACTTC.

The V call is TRBV7-2, the J call TRBJ2-7; perhaps TRBD2 as D (6 bases). Looked up from germline, CDR1 is SGHTA and CDR2 is FQGNSA. The CDR3 covers 14 residues. The V end was cut by 10 bases, the J end by 0 bases, with 16 bases between. The CDR3 DNA follows: TGTGCCACCGCGCCAAGGAGGGGCTCCTACGAGCAGTACTTC. Residues: CATAPRRGSYEQYF. The complete variable domain, with remaining parts taken from reference TRBV7-2 and TRBJ2-7, reads GAGVSQSPSNKVTEKGKDVELRCDPISGHTALYWYRQSLGQGLEFLIYFQGNSAPDKSGLPSDRFSAERTGGSVSTLTIQRTQQEDSAVYLCATAPRRGSYEQYFGPGTRLTVT.

V is TRBV28 and J is TRBJ2-7; 12 nucleotides align to TRBD1. The CDR3 extends over 15 amino acids. Germline CDR1 MDHEN, CDR2 SYDVKM. The V segment lost 6 bases and the J segment 5 bases; nucleotides outside the gene matches: 8. The CDR3 region is CASSPGTGGFHEQYF. The CDR3 nucleotides read TGTGCCAGCAGCCCCGGGACAGGGGGCTTCCACGAGCAGTACTTC. The whole variable domain, filled in from reference TRBV28 and TRBJ2-7, reads DVKVTQSSRYLVKRTGEKVFLECVQDMDHENMFWYRQDPGLGLRLIYFSYDVKMKEKGDIPEGYSVSREKKERFSLILESASTNQTSMYLCASSPGTGGFHEQYFGPGTRLTVT.

This clone was detected a few times. The chain uses TRBV20-1 and TRBJ2-3; 9 bases fit TRBD2. Per germline, CDR1 DFQATT and CDR2 SNEGSKA (reference sequence). With 3 bases clipped from V and 3 bases from J, the junction kept 7 bases outside the gene matches. The CDR3 has 15 residues. CDR3 protein: CSASIPLAGTDTQYF. CDR3 nucleotides: TGCAGTGCTAGTATCCCCCTAGCGGGGACAGATACGCAGTATTTT.

The chain couples TRBV27 to TRBJ2-3; TRBD2 matches 16 bases. The CDR3 spans 17 residues. With 4 bases clipped from V and 7 bases from J, the junction kept 8 bases outside the gene matches. Germline V gene data show CDR1 as MNHEY and CDR2 as SMNVEV (reference sequence). The CDR3 protein is CASSSPGTSGGANTQYF. The CDR3, as DNA: TGTGCCAGCAGTTCGCCAGGGACTAGCGGGGGGGCTAATACGCAGTATTTT.

The chain links TRBV12-3 or TRBV12-4 to TRBJ2-7, with TRBD2 identical over 15 bases. The CDR3 is made up of 12 amino acids. The V gene end was trimmed by 6 bases and the J gene end by 12 bases; junction bases not matched to a gene: 3. The CDR3 sequence is CASSPGLAGGYF. The CDR3, as DNA: TGTGCCAGCAGCCCGGGACTAGCGGGGGGGTACTTC.

This chain connects TRBV29-1 to TRBJ2-5, with 7 bases lining up with TRBD1. J gave up 5 bases and V 5 bases, and 8 bases lay outside the gene matches. Germline-derived CDR1 and CDR2 are SQVTM and ANQGSEA. The CDR3 spans 13 residues. The CDR3 nucleotides read TGCAGCGTTAACCACAGGGGTATGGAGACCCAGTACTTC. As protein: CSVNHRGMETQYF.

This sequence joins TRBV2 and TRBJ2-2; a weak D match, TRBD2 (6 bases). CDR1 and CDR2 from the germline V gene are SNHLY and FYNNEI. This CDR3 spans 13 amino acids. The V end was cut by 6 bases, the J end by 1 base, with 6 bases between. The CDR3: CASSGGNTGELFF. The CDR3 DNA reads as TGTGCCAGCAGCGGGGGGAACACCGGGGAGCTGTTTTTT.

This sequence joins TRBV6-5 and TRBJ2-5, with 13 nucleotides matching TRBD2. Germline V gives CDR1 MNHEY, CDR2 SVGAGI. Unmatched junction bases numbered 5, after V lost 8 bases and J lost 5 bases. The CDR3 runs to 14 residues. CDR3 sequence reads: CASLGLAGLETQYF. The DNA for the CDR3 is TGTGCCAGCTTGGGACTAGCGGGGTTGGAGACCCAGTACTTC.